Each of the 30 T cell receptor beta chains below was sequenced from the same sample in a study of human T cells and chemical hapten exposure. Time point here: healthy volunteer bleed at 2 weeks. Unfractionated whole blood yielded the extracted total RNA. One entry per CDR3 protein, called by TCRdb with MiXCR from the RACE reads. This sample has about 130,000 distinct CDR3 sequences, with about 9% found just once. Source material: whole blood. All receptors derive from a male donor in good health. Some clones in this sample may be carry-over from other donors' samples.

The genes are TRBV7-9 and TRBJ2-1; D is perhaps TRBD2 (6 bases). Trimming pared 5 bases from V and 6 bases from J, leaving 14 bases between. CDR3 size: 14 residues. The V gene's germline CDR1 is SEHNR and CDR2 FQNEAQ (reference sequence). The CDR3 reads CASSPTGRRNEQFF. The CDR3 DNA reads TGTGCCAGCAGCCCAACGGGGAGGCGCAATGAGCAGTTCTTC.

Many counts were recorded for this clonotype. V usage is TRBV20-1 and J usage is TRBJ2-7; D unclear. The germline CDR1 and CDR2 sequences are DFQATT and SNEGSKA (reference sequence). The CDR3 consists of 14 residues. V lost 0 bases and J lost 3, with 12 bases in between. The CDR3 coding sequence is TGCAGTGCTAGAGATCGGGCTCGAGACTACGAGCAGTACTTC. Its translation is CSARDRARDYEQYF.

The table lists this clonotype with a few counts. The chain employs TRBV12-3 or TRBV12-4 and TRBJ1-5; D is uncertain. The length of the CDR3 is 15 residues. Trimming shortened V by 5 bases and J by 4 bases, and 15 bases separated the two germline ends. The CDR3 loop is CASSERGVKNQPQHF. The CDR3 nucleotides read TGTGCCAGCAGTGAACGAGGTGTGAAAAATCAGCCCCAGCATTTT.

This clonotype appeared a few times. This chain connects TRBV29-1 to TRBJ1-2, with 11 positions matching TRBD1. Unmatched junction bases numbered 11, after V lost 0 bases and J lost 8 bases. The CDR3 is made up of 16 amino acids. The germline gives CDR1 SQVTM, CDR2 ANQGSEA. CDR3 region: CSVEDRTGGSGVGYTF. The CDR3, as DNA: TGCAGCGTTGAAGATCGGACAGGGGGCAGTGGGGTCGGCTACACCTTC.

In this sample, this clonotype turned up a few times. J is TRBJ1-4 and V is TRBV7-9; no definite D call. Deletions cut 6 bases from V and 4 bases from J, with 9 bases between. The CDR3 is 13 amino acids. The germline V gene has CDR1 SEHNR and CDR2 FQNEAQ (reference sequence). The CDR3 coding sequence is TGTGCCAGCAGGGTCAGCAGTAATGAAAAACTGTTTTTT. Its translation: CASRVSSNEKLFF.

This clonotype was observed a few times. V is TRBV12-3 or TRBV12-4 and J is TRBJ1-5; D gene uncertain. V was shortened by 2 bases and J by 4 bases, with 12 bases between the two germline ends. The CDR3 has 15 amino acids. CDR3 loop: CASSLSSQANQPQHF. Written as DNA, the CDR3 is TGTGCCAGCAGTTTAAGTAGCCAGGCTAATCAGCCCCAGCATTTT.

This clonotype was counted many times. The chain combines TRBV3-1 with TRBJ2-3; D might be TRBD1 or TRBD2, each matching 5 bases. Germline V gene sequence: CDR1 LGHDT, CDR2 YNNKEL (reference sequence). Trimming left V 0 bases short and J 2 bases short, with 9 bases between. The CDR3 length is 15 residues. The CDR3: CASSQDFGATDTQYF. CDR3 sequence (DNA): TGTGCCAGCAGCCAAGACTTCGGGGCCACAGATACGCAGTATTTT.

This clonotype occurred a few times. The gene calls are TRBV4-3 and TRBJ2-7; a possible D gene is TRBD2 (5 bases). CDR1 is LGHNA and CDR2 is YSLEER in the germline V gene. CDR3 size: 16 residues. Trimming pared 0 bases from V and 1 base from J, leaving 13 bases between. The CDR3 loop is CASSQDSRTGSYEQYF. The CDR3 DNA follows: TGCGCCAGCAGCCAAGATAGTAGGACGGGATCCTACGAGCAGTACTTC.

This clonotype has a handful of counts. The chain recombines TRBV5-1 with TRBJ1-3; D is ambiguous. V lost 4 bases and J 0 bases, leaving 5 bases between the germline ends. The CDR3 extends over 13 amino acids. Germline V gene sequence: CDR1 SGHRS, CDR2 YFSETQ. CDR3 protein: CASSPDSGNTIYF. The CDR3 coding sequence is TGCGCCAGCAGCCCAGACTCTGGAAACACCATATATTTT.

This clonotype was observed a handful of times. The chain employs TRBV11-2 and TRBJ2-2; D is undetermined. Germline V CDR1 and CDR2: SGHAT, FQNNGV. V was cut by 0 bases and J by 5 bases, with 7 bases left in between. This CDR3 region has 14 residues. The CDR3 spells CASSLDEWTGELFF. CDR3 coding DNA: TGTGCCAGCAGCTTAGATGAGTGGACCGGGGAGCTGTTTTTT.

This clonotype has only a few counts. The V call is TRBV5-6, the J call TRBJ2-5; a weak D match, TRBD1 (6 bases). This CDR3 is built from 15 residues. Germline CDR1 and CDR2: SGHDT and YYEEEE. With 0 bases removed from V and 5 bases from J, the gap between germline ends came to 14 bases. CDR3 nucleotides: TGTGCCAGCAGCTTGGGACAGGCAGTAGGGGAGACCCAGTACTTC. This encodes CASSLGQAVGETQYF.

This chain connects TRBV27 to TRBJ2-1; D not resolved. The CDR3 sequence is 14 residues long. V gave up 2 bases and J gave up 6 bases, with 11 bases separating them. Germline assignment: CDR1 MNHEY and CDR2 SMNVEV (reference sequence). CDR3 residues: CASSLKSRSNEQFF. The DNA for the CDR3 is TGTGCCAGCAGTTTAAAATCTAGATCCAATGAGCAGTTCTTC.

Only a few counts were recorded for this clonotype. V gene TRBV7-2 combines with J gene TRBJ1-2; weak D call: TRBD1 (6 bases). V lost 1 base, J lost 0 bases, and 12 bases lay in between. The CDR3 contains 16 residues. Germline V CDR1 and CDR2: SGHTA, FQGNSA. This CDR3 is CASSLEYRATNYGYTF. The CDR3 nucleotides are TGTGCCAGCAGCTTAGAGTACAGGGCTACTAACTATGGCTACACCTTC. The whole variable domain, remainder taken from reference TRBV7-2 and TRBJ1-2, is GAGVSQSPSNKVTEKGKDVELRCDPISGHTALYWYRQSLGQGLEFLIYFQGNSAPDKSGLPSDRFSAERTGGSVSTLTIQRTQQEDSAVYLCASSLEYRATNYGYTFGSGTRLTVV.

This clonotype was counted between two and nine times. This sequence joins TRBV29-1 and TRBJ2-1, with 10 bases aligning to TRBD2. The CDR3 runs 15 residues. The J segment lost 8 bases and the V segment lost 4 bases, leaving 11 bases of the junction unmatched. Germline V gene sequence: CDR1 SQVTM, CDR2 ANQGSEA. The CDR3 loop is CSVGQPSGRSYEQFF. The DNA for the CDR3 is TGCAGCGTTGGTCAACCTAGCGGGAGAAGCTATGAGCAGTTCTTC.

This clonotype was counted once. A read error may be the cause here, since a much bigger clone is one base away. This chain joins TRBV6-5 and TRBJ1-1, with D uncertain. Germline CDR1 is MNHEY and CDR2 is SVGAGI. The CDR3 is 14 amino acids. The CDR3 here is CAISFGQKNTEAFF. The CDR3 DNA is TGTGCCATCAGTTTTGGCCAGAAGAACACTGAAGCTTTCTTT.

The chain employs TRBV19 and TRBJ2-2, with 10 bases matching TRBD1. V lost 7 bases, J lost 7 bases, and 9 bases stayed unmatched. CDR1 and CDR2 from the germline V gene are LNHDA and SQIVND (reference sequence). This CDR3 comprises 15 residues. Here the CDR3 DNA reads TGTGCCAGTATTAGTGGGACAGGGGTCATCGGGGAGCTGTTTTTT. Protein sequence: CASISGTGVIGELFF.

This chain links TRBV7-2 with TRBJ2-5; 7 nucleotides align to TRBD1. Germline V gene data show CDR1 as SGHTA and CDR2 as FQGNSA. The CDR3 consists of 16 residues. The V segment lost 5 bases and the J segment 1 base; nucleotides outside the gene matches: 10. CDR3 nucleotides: TGTGCCAGCAGCAGGTGGGGACAGTCTTCCCAAGAGACCCAGTACTTC. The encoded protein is CASSRWGQSSQETQYF.

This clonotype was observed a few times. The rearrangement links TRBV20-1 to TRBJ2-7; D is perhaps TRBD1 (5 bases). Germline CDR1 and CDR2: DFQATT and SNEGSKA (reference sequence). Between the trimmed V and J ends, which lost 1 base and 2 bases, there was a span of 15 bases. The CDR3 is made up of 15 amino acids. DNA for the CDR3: TGCAGTGCTAGAGTTCTCTCCCTGGGGCCCTACGAGCAGTACTTC. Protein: CSARVLSLGPYEQYF.

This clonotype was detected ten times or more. The chain's CDR3 is CASSIQPDRGSYEQYF. CDR3 sequence (DNA): TGTGCCAGCAGCATCCAACCGGACAGGGGCTCCTACGAGCAGTACTTC. The V and J genes are TRBV7-6 and TRBJ2-7; 9 nucleotides align to TRBD1. Trimming removed 5 bases from V and 0 bases from J; junction bases left unmatched: 8. CDR1 and CDR2 from the germline V gene are SGHVS and FNYEAQ. The CDR3 runs to 16 residues. Full variable domain (remainder filled in from reference TRBV7-6 and TRBJ2-7): GAGVSQSPRYKVTKRGQDVALRCDPISGHVSLYWYRQALGQGPEFLTYFNYEAQQDKSGLPNDRFSAERPEGSISTLTIQRTEQRDSAMYRCASSIQPDRGSYEQYFGPGTRLTVT.

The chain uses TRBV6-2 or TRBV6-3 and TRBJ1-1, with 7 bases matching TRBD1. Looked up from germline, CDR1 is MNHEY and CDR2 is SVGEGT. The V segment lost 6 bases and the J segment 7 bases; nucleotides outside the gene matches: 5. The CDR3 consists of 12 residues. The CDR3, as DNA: TGTGCCAGCAGCGACAGGGAGGATGAAGCTTTCTTT. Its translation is CASSDREDEAFF.

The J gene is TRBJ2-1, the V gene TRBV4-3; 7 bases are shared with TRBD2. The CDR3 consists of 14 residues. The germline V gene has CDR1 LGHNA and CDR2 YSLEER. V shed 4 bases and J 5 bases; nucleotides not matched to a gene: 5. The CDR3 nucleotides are TGCGCCAGCAGCCTAGGACTAGTTGACAATGAGCAGTTCTTC. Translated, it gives CASSLGLVDNEQFF.

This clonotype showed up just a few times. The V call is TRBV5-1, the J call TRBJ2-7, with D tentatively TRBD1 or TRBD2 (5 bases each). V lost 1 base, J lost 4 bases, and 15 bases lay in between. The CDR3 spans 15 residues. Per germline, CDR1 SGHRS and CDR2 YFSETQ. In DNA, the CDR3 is TGCGCCAGCAGCTTGACCGATGGGGGACCATACGAGCAGTACTTC. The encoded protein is CASSLTDGGPYEQYF.

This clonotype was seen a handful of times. In nucleotides, the CDR3 is TGTGCCATCAGTGAGTCAAGAAGGCAGCAAGCGAGCTCCTACAATGAGCAGTTCTTC. Residues: CAISESRRQQASSYNEQFF. The rearrangement joins TRBV10-3 to TRBJ2-1; D gene uncertain. This CDR3 has 19 residues. Trimming cost V 0 bases and J 0 bases, with 18 bases left between them. Germline V gene lookup returns CDR1 ENHRY and CDR2 SYGVKD.

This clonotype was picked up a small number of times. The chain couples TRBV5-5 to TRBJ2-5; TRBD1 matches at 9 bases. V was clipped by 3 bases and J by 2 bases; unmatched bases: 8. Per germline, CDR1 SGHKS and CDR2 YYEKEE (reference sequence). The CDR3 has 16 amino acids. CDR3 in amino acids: CASSWNRGRGQETQYF. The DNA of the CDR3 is TGTGCCAGCAGCTGGAACAGGGGGCGTGGGCAAGAGACCCAGTACTTC. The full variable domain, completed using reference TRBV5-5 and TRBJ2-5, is DAGVTQSPTHLIKTRGQQVTLRCSPISGHKSVSWYQQVLGQGPQFIFQYYEKEERGRGNFPDRFSARQFPNYSSELNVNALLLGDSALYLCASSWNRGRGQETQYFGPGTRLLVL.

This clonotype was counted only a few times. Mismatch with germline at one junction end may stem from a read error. The CDR3: CASSYSDEQYF. The CDR3 region has the DNA TGTGCCAGCAGTTACTCCGACGAGCAGTACTTC. This chain connects TRBV6-2 or TRBV6-3 to TRBJ2-7; D gene uncertain. Germline CDR1 is MNHEY and CDR2 is SVGEGT. The CDR3 sequence is 11 residues long.

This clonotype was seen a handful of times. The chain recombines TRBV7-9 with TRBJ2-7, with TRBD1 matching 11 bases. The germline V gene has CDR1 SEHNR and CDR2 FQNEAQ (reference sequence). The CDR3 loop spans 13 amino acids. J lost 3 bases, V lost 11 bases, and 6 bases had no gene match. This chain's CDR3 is CAGMGQGDYEQYF. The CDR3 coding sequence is TGTGCCGGGATGGGACAGGGGGACTACGAGCAGTACTTC.

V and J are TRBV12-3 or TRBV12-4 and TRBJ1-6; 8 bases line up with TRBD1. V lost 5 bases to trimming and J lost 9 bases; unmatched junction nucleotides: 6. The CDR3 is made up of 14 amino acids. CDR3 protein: CASSPGTGSSPLHF. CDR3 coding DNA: TGTGCCAGCAGTCCCGGGACAGGCAGTTCACCCCTCCACTTT.

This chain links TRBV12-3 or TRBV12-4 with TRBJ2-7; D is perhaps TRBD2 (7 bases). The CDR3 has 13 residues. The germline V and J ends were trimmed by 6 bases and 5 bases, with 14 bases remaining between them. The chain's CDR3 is CASSLGGLNEQYF. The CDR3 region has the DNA TGTGCCAGCAGCTTGGGGGGGCTGAACGAGCAGTACTTC.

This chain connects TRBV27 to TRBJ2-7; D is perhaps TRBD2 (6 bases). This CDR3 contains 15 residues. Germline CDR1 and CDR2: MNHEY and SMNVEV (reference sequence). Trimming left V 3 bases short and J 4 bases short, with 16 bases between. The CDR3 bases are TGTGCCAGCAGTTTGGACTCCCTCGGGGGATACGAGCAGTACTTC. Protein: CASSLDSLGGYEQYF.

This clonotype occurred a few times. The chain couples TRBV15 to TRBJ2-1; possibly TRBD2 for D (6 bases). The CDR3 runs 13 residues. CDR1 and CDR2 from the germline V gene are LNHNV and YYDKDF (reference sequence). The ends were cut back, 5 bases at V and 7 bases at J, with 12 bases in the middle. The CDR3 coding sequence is TGTGCCACCAGCTCTTTGGAGGGTAATGAGCAGTTCTTC. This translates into CATSSLEGNEQFF.